Presented here are 18 T cell receptor beta chains from one specimen sequenced in a study of control samples from healthy donors and cancer patients. Assay used: immunoSEQ multiplex PCR; TCRdb lists only in-frame clones, some missing. This table holds 150,000 or so clones, around 94% found once. Sequences were obtained from blood. All receptors come from a middle-aged man in good health.

This rearrangement joins TRBV27 to TRBJ2-2, with TRBD2 matching over 10 bases. CDR1 MNHEY and CDR2 SMNVEV come from the germline V gene (reference sequence). The CDR3 covers 15 residues. The V gene end was trimmed by 5 bases and the J gene end by 4 bases; junction bases not matched to a gene: 4. The CDR3 nucleotides are TGTGCCAGCAGTGCAAGGACTAGCGGCACCGGGGAGCTGTTTTTT. Residues: CASSARTSGTGELFF.

The chain combines TRBV13 with TRBJ2-1; TRBD2 matches 10 bases. V lost 3 bases and J lost 5; bases outside the gene matches: 10. The CDR3 is made up of 17 amino acids. Germline CDR1 is PRHDT and CDR2 is FYEKMQ (reference sequence). CDR3 coding DNA: TGTGCCAGCAGCTTTGGGGCTAGCGGGAGCGGCCACAATGAGCAGTTCTTC. Protein: CASSFGASGSGHNEQFF.

This clone was seen many times. This sequence joins TRBV25-1 and TRBJ2-2; tentative D call: TRBD2 (6 bases). There are 14 residues in the CDR3. The germline V gene encodes CDR1 MGHDK and CDR2 SYGVNS. Between the trimmed V and J ends, which lost 7 bases and 2 bases, there was a span of 11 bases. The CDR3 loop reads CASTEGGNTGELFF. For the CDR3, the DNA is TGTGCCAGCACCGAGGGAGGAAACACCGGGGAGCTGTTTTTT.

The chain carries TRBV5-6 and TRBJ1-1, with 7 bases that match TRBD1. V was pared by 0 bases and J by 1 base, with 6 bases of the junction left unmatched. The V gene's germline CDR1 is SGHDT and CDR2 YYEEEE. The CDR3 totals 16 residues. This CDR3 reads CASSLAQGGSNTEAFF. CDR3 bases: TGTGCCAGCAGCTTGGCCCAGGGGGGATCGAACACTGAAGCTTTCTTT.

This chain joins TRBV7-9 and TRBJ1-6, with TRBD1 identical over 7 bases. Looked up from germline, CDR1 is SEHNR and CDR2 is FQNEAQ (reference sequence). The CDR3 extends over 14 amino acids. V lost 4 bases to trimming and J lost 9 bases; unmatched junction nucleotides: 6. This CDR3 reads CASSSTGDSSPLHF. The CDR3 region has the DNA TGTGCCAGCAGCTCTACAGGGGACAGTTCACCCCTCCACTTT.

The rearrangement joins TRBV28 to TRBJ1-1, with D uncertain. V lost 5 bases, J lost 4 bases, and 14 bases lay in between. The CDR3 spans 14 residues. Germline CDR1 is MDHEN and CDR2 is SYDVKM. Here the CDR3 DNA reads TGTGCCAGCAGTAACGAGGTGGAAGGCACTGAAGCTTTCTTT. Its translation: CASSNEVEGTEAFF. The whole variable domain, filled in from reference TRBV28 and TRBJ1-1, reads DVKVTQSSRYLVKRTGEKVFLECVQDMDHENMFWYRQDPGLGLRLIYFSYDVKMKEKGDIPEGYSVSREKKERFSLILESASTNQTSMYLCASSNEVEGTEAFFGQGTRLTVV.

The chain couples TRBV7-9 to TRBJ2-7; D call uncertain. CDR1 and CDR2 (germline): SEHNR, FQNEAQ (reference sequence). The V end lost 4 bases, the J end lost 4 bases, and 14 bases lay between the germline ends. The CDR3 is 14 residues long. The CDR3 DNA follows: TGTGCCAGCAGCTCCGAGTGGCTTGGGTACGAGCAGTACTTC. This codes for CASSSEWLGYEQYF.

V and J are TRBV5-4 and TRBJ2-2; possibly TRBD1 for D (7 bases). This CDR3 is 13 amino acids long. CDR1 and CDR2 (germline): SGHNT, YYREEE (reference sequence). Between the trimmed V and J ends, which lost 3 bases and 6 bases, there was a span of 9 bases. The CDR3 sequence is CASSSRGAGELFF. CDR3 in DNA: TGTGCCAGCAGCTCCAGGGGGGCCGGGGAGCTGTTTTTT. The variable domain in full, with the rest retrieved from reference TRBV5-4 and TRBJ2-2, is ETGVTQSPTHLIKTRGQQVTLRCSSQSGHNTVSWYQQALGQGPQFIFQYYREEENGRGNFPPRFSGLQFPNYSSELNVNALELDDSALYLCASSSRGAGELFFGEGSRLTVL.

This clone was detected a few times. This chain connects TRBV6-5 to TRBJ1-5; 8 bases match TRBD1. The CDR3 is 15 residues long. CDR1 and CDR2 (germline): MNHEY, SVGAGI. The junction had 11 bases not matched to a gene; V was cut back by 6 bases and J by 7 bases. Here the CDR3 DNA reads TGTGCCAGCAGCACCCAGGGGGCGGACGGGCAGCCCCAGCATTTT. Its protein product is CASSTQGADGQPQHF.

This clone was recorded once. J is TRBJ1-2 and V is TRBV7-2, with TRBD1 matching 9 bases. The CDR3 has 14 amino acids. Germline CDR1 and CDR2: SGHTA and FQGNSA. J was trimmed by 4 bases and V by 5 bases; bases with no gene match: 5. This CDR3 reads CASSPTGGGYGYTF. Written as DNA, the CDR3 is TGTGCCAGCAGCCCCACAGGGGGCGGCTATGGCTACACCTTC.

Only a few counts were recorded for this clone. The chain uses TRBV28 and TRBJ1-1; no reliable D call. The germline V gene has CDR1 MDHEN and CDR2 SYDVKM. Trimming removed 6 bases from V and 2 bases from J, with 7 bases in between. The CDR3 has 12 residues. CDR3 region: CASRPKNTEAFF. The CDR3 DNA reads as TGTGCCAGCAGACCGAAAAACACTGAAGCTTTCTTT.

The chain couples TRBV21-1 to TRBJ2-3; the D segment call TRBD2 is taken from the table without a DNA check. TRBV21-1 is a listed pseudogene. The CDR3 runs 18 residues. CDR3 bases: TGTGCCAGCAGCCCCGCGGGGTCGAGGCCAGTTCACACAGATACGCAGTATTTT. Translated: CASSPAGSRPVHTDTQYF.

In this sample, this clone turned up a few times. The CDR3 sequence: CASSQVVILAGGGTDTQYF. DNA of the CDR3: TGCGCCAGCAGCCAAGTTGTAATCCTAGCGGGAGGTGGTACAGATACGCAGTATTTT. The chain uses TRBV4-1 and TRBJ2-3, with 11 bases identical to TRBD2. The junction had 12 bases not matched to a gene; V was cut back by 1 base and J by 3 bases. Germline lookup yields CDR1 MGHRA and CDR2 YSYEKL. There are 19 residues in the CDR3.

This chain uses TRBV7-8 with TRBJ1-5; 7 bases map to TRBD1. The CDR3 totals 16 residues. With 5 bases clipped from V and 0 bases from J, the junction kept 7 bases outside the gene matches. CDR1 SGHVS and CDR2 FQNEAQ come from the germline V gene. CDR3 amino acids: CASSERQGNSNQPQHF. The CDR3 DNA reads as TGTGCCAGCAGCGAGAGACAGGGAAATAGCAATCAGCCCCAGCATTTT.

V and J are TRBV6-2 or TRBV6-3 and TRBJ1-2; 9 bases agree with TRBD1. The CDR3 is 14 residues long. The V gene end was trimmed by 6 bases and the J gene end by 3 bases; junction bases not matched to a gene: 5. CDR1 is MNHEY, CDR2 SVGEGT, per germline. The chain's CDR3 is CASSDRGNYYGYTF. CDR3 in DNA: TGTGCCAGCAGCGACAGGGGGAACTACTATGGCTACACCTTC.

CDR3 in amino acids: CASSLAAGHHSYEQYF. DNA for the CDR3: TGTGCCAGCAGCTTAGCTGCGGGACACCATTCCTACGAGCAGTACTTC. The chain has TRBV7-9 and TRBJ2-7, with D perhaps assigned TRBD1 or TRBD2 (6 bases each). Per germline, CDR1 SEHNR and CDR2 FQNEAQ (reference sequence). Trimming removed 0 bases from V and 1 base from J, with 13 bases in between. This CDR3 has 16 residues. Using reference TRBV7-9 and TRBJ2-7 for the parts outside the CDR3, the full variable domain is DTGVSQNPRHKITKRGQNVTFRCDPISEHNRLYWYRQTLGQGPEFLTYFQNEAQLEKSRLLSDRFSAERPKGSFSTLEIQRTEQGDSAMYLCASSLAAGHHSYEQYFGPGTRLTVT.

The chain employs TRBV9 and TRBJ2-1; TRBD1 aligns across 7 bases. Germline CDR1 reads SGDLS; CDR2 reads YYNGEE. Losses at the gene ends were 7 bases for V and 4 bases for J; bases not matched to a gene: 8. The CDR3 has 14 amino acids. The CDR3 DNA is TGTGCCAGCGGTCAAGCGACAGGGTACAATGAGCAGTTCTTC. This encodes CASGQATGYNEQFF.

This clone was counted a single time. CDR3 coding DNA: TGTGCCAGCAGCACTTCCGGCCGACACGAGCAGTACTTC. It encodes CASSTSGRHEQYF. The rearrangement links TRBV7-2 to TRBJ2-7; D not resolved. The CDR3 runs 13 residues. From germline, CDR1 is SGHTA and CDR2 FQGNSA. V gave up 5 bases and J gave up 5 bases, with 13 bases separating them.